Presented here are 30 T cell receptor beta chains from one specimen sequenced in a study of blood T cell repertoires in COVID-19 (dated by TCRdb to between 2020 and 2021). Library method: the immunoSEQ multiplex PCR assay. Not all clones reach the TCRdb copy of this immuneACCESS table, which keeps in-frame sequences only. Checked studies attribute under half of the gap to unresolved V genes and leave the rest unexplained. Present in this sample are some 330,000 clones, roughly four fifths of which were seen just once. The ten largest make up roughly 5.1% of the sample. Material for sequencing was PBMCs or T cells enriched from blood (not recorded which). The receptors were sampled from a woman between 45 and 60 years old who had recovered from COVID-19.

The V call is TRBV14, the J call TRBJ2-7, with D possibly TRBD1 on 5 matching bases. The germline gives CDR1 SGHDN, CDR2 FVKESK. The CDR3 length is 12 residues. Trimming stripped 4 bases from V and 3 bases from J, with 7 bases between. This CDR3 reads CASSPQGYEQYF. For the CDR3, the DNA is TGTGCCAGCAGCCCGCAGGGCTACGAGCAGTACTTC.

The chain combines TRBV7-2 with TRBJ1-1; weak D call: TRBD1 (5 bases). The length of the CDR3 is 14 residues. Germline V CDR1 and CDR2: SGHTA, FQGNSA. V lost 0 bases and J 5 bases, leaving 10 bases between the germline ends. Here the CDR3 reads CASSLAAGRTEAFF. CDR3 bases: TGTGCCAGCAGCTTAGCGGCAGGGAGGACTGAAGCTTTCTTT.

V is TRBV7-9 and J is TRBJ1-2, with no clear D. Germline loops: CDR1 SEHNR, CDR2 FQNEAQ (reference sequence). V dropped 4 bases and J dropped 13 bases, with 10 bases sitting between them. The CDR3 runs 10 residues. For the CDR3, the DNA is TGTGCCAGCAGCTCAATTAGTGGCACCTTC. Translation gives CASSSISGTF.

The chain joins TRBV3-1 (or the pseudogene TRBV3-2) to TRBJ1-4; tentatively, D is TRBD1 (6 bases). This CDR3 region has 16 residues. Germline CDR1 and CDR2: LGHDT and YNNKEL (reference sequence). V dropped 3 bases and J dropped 4 bases, with 15 bases sitting between them. For the CDR3, the DNA is TGTGCCAGCAGCCACAGAACGACAGGATTTAATGAAAAACTGTTTTTT. This gives the protein CASSHRTTGFNEKLFF.

The chain combines TRBV27 with TRBJ1-2, with D possibly being TRBD1 (6 bases). Germline CDR1 reads MNHEY; CDR2 reads SMNVEV (reference sequence). This CDR3 is built from 13 residues. V gave up 0 bases and J gave up 7 bases, with 9 bases separating them. CDR3 protein: CASSLSGGAGYTF. The CDR3 DNA reads TGTGCCAGCAGTTTATCAGGGGGGGCTGGCTACACCTTC.

This clone was picked up a small number of times. V usage is TRBV7-2 and J usage is TRBJ1-3; D is unresolved. Germline CDR1 reads SGHTA; CDR2 reads FQGNSA. Trimming pared 1 base from V and 2 bases from J, leaving 12 bases between. The CDR3 length is 16 residues. The CDR3 nucleotides read TGTGCCAGCAGCTTAGAGTCAGGTCAAACTGGAAACACCATATATTTT. Encoded protein: CASSLESGQTGNTIYF.

The sample holds one count of this clone. The gene calls are TRBV12-3 or TRBV12-4 and TRBJ1-3; D ambiguous. The CDR3 contains 11 residues. V lost 5 bases, J lost 3 bases, and 2 bases lay in between. CDR3 coding DNA: TGTGCCAGCAGTCTTGGAAACACCATATATTTT. As protein: CASSLGNTIYF.

V is TRBV6-5 and J is TRBJ1-3, with TRBD1 as a possible D gene (6 bases). CDR3 length: 13 amino acids. Trimming removed 7 bases from V and 4 bases from J, with 11 bases in between. Germline CDR1 reads MNHEY; CDR2 reads SVGAGI. CDR3 loop: CASMPGVGNTIYF. CDR3 coding DNA: TGTGCCAGCATGCCAGGGGTCGGAAACACCATATATTTT.

CDR3 nucleotide sequence: TGTGCCAGCGGCGGGGACCTCACTGAGACCCAGTACTTC. It codes for CASGGDLTETQYF. The chain has TRBV7-2 and TRBJ2-5; tentative D call: TRBD2 (6 bases). The V gene's germline CDR1 is SGHTA and CDR2 FQGNSA. The CDR3 loop spans 13 amino acids. Trimming shortened V by 8 bases and J by 5 bases, and 15 bases separated the two germline ends. Full variable domain (remainder filled in from reference TRBV7-2 and TRBJ2-5): GAGVSQSPSNKVTEKGKDVELRCDPISGHTALYWYRQSLGQGLEFLIYFQGNSAPDKSGLPSDRFSAERTGGSVSTLTIQRTQQEDSAVYLCASGGDLTETQYFGPGTRLLVL.

This clone was observed a handful of times. This chain uses TRBV5-1 with TRBJ2-7; 10 bases are a match to TRBD1. The V and J ends lost 0 bases and 5 bases, in that order; junction bases with no gene match: 5. The CDR3 is 15 amino acids. Germline CDR1 is SGHRS and CDR2 is YFSETQ. The DNA of the CDR3 is TGCGCCAGCAGCTTGGCATCCGGACAGGGGGACGAGCAGTACTTC. Its protein is CASSLASGQGDEQYF.

This rearrangement joins TRBV5-6 to TRBJ1-1, with a weak D call TRBD1 (5 bases). The V end was cut by 1 base, the J end by 5 bases, with 9 bases between. Germline V CDR1 and CDR2: SGHDT, YYEEEE. The CDR3 contains 13 residues. Written as DNA, the CDR3 is TGTGCCAGCAGCTTGCCAGGGTTAACTGAAGCTTTCTTT. Translating it yields CASSLPGLTEAFF.

The chain is built from TRBV12-3 or TRBV12-4 and TRBJ1-1; 9 bases fit TRBD1. The CDR3 spans 13 residues. V gave up 6 bases and J gave up 3 bases; unmatched junction bases: 2. Written as DNA, the CDR3 is TGTGCCAGCAGCGGACAGGGGTACACTGAAGCTTTCTTT. This encodes CASSGQGYTEAFF.

The V gene is TRBV6-5, the J gene TRBJ2-1; 10 bases line up with TRBD2. The CDR3 spans 15 residues. V lost 4 bases to trimming and J lost 2 bases; unmatched junction nucleotides: 2. Germline V lookup: CDR1 MNHEY, CDR2 SVGAGI. CDR3 sequence reads: CASSSAGGTYNEQFF. As DNA, the CDR3 is TGTGCCAGCAGTTCAGCGGGAGGGACCTACAATGAGCAGTTCTTC.

This sequence joins TRBV7-2 and TRBJ2-7; 7 bases fit TRBD2. Trimming removed 4 bases from V and 4 bases from J; junction bases left unmatched: 10. Germline-derived CDR1 and CDR2 are SGHTA and FQGNSA. The CDR3 is 15 residues long. This chain's CDR3 is CASSSRLAQGYEQYF. The CDR3, as DNA: TGTGCCAGCAGCTCTAGACTAGCACAAGGTTACGAGCAGTACTTC.

V is TRBV18 and J is TRBJ2-1, with 7 bases lining up with TRBD2. Germline loops: CDR1 KGHSH, CDR2 LQKENI. This CDR3 contains 18 residues. V shed 0 bases and J 7 bases; nucleotides not matched to a gene: 15. In DNA, the CDR3 is TGTGCCAGCTCACCACCGTCGGCCGTAGGACTAGGAAGAAATGAGCAGTTCTTC. Encoded protein: CASSPPSAVGLGRNEQFF.

The chain has TRBV7-3 and TRBJ1-2; 7 bases agree with TRBD1. This CDR3 is 13 amino acids long. V shed 5 bases, J shed 5 bases, and the junction held 5 bases outside the gene matches. Germline-derived CDR1 and CDR2 are SGHTA and FQGTGA. CDR3 region: CASSPDREYGYTF. CDR3 sequence (DNA): TGTGCCAGCAGCCCCGACAGGGAGTATGGCTACACCTTC.

Here the CDR3 reads CASSYLAGSLSATQYF. The DNA of the CDR3 is TGTGCCAGCAGCTATCTAGCGGGGAGTCTTAGTGCTACGCAGTATTTT. The chain carries TRBV5-4 and TRBJ2-3, with 9 bases fitting TRBD2. The CDR3 covers 16 residues. The germline V gene has CDR1 SGHNT and CDR2 YYREEE (reference sequence). J lost 8 bases, V lost 3 bases, and 13 bases had no gene match.

This chain links TRBV6-4 with TRBJ2-4; 11 positions match TRBD1. Germline CDR1 MRHNA, CDR2 SNTAGT. This CDR3 contains 15 residues. J lost 4 bases, V lost 7 bases, and 6 bases had no gene match. As DNA, the CDR3 is TGTGCCAGCAACCCGGGACAGGGGGAGAAAAACATTCAGTACTTC. Translation: CASNPGQGEKNIQYF.

The chain links TRBV19 to TRBJ2-7; D is perhaps TRBD2 (5 bases). The V end lost 3 bases, the J end lost 7 bases, and 22 bases lay between the germline ends. Germline V gene data show CDR1 as LNHDA and CDR2 as SQIVND (reference sequence). This CDR3 contains 16 residues. Here the CDR3 DNA reads TGTGCCAGTAGTATCGGGGTAGCGAATGCGCCGAGGGAGCAGTACTTC. Translation gives CASSIGVANAPREQYF.

V is TRBV11-2 and J is TRBJ1-1, with TRBD1 identical over 9 bases. The germline V gene encodes CDR1 SGHAT and CDR2 FQNNGV. After removal of 6 bases from V and 7 bases from J, the junction contained 9 bases not matched to a gene. The CDR3 is 14 residues long. The CDR3 sequence is CASRTGQGGNEAFF. CDR3 coding DNA: TGTGCCAGCAGAACGGGACAGGGAGGGAATGAAGCTTTCTTT.

The chain recombines TRBV7-8 with TRBJ2-7, with D perhaps matching TRBD2 (6 bases). Trimming took off 0 bases at V and 4 bases at J, with 19 bases between the two ends. This CDR3 is 17 amino acids long. Germline CDR1 SGHVS, CDR2 FQNEAQ. The CDR3 reads CASSLAQFPGLEYEQYF. The CDR3 DNA follows: TGTGCCAGCAGCTTAGCACAATTCCCGGGACTGGAGTACGAGCAGTACTTC.

This chain joins TRBV2 and TRBJ1-5, with unresolved D. Germline CDR1 reads SNHLY; CDR2 reads FYNNEI. CDR3 size: 14 residues. Trimming took 2 bases from V and 7 from J, leaving 12 bases between them. The CDR3, as DNA: TGTGCCAGCAGTGAAACAGTAGCGGGCCAGCCCCAGCATTTT. Amino acid sequence: CASSETVAGQPQHF.

This chain connects TRBV19 to TRBJ1-1; D remains ambiguous. CDR3 length: 15 residues. V lost 1 base, J lost 1 base, and 10 bases lay in between. CDR1 and CDR2 (germline): LNHDA, SQIVND (reference sequence). The CDR3: CASSIARLGNTEAFF. The CDR3 nucleotides read TGTGCCAGTAGTATAGCTAGGCTGGGGAACACTGAAGCTTTCTTT.

The chain couples TRBV5-3 to TRBJ1-5; D not resolved. TRBV5-3 has ORF status, its function being uncertain. This CDR3 spans 18 amino acids. Trimming removed 2 bases from V and 3 bases from J, with 21 bases in between. This CDR3 reads CARSFASGDGWSNQPQHF. In nucleotides, the CDR3 is TGTGCCAGAAGCTTTGCGTCCGGGGATGGATGGTCCAATCAGCCCCAGCATTTT.

The chain combines TRBV27 with TRBJ2-7, with 8 bases aligning to TRBD1. The CDR3 contains 13 residues. With V trimmed by 3 bases and J by 7 bases, 5 bases remained unmatched. From germline, CDR1 is MNHEY and CDR2 SMNVEV (reference sequence). The CDR3 region is CASSFDRGWEQYF. CDR3 bases: TGTGCCAGCAGTTTTGACAGGGGATGGGAGCAGTACTTC.

This rearrangement joins TRBV4-3 to TRBJ1-3; D is unresolved. Germline V gives CDR1 LGHNA, CDR2 YSLEER. This CDR3 is 16 amino acids long. V gave up 6 bases and J gave up 2 bases, with 17 bases separating them. The DNA of the CDR3 is TGCGCCAGCAGTCCCGGGGTCCCGGGAGCTGGAAACACCATATATTTT. Translated: CASSPGVPGAGNTIYF.

To note about this clone: This same CDR3 is encoded by further DNA sequences in the sample. The chain is built from TRBV29-1 and TRBJ1-5; TRBD1 matches at 8 bases. V lost 4 bases to trimming and J lost 1 base; unmatched junction nucleotides: 0. CDR3 length: 13 residues. Germline CDR1 reads SQVTM; CDR2 reads ANQGSEA. CDR3 in amino acids: CSVGQGSNQPQHF. As DNA, the CDR3 is TGCAGCGTTGGACAGGGGAGCAATCAGCCCCAGCATTTT.

This clone has only a few counts. The J gene is TRBJ2-5, the V gene TRBV19; 7 bases line up with TRBD1. The germline CDR1 and CDR2 sequences are LNHDA and SQIVND (reference sequence). V gave up 1 base and J gave up 4 bases; unmatched junction bases: 3. This CDR3 has 14 amino acids. The CDR3 reads CASSIAGTAETQYF. Written as DNA, the CDR3 is TGTGCCAGTAGTATAGCTGGGACAGCAGAGACCCAGTACTTC. Full variable domain (remainder filled in from reference TRBV19 and TRBJ2-5): DGGITQSPKYLFRKEGQNVTLSCEQNLNHDAMYWYRQDPGQGLRLIYYSQIVNDFQKGDIAEGYSVSREKKESFPLTVTSAQKNPTAFYLCASSIAGTAETQYFGPGTRLLVL.

The chain links TRBV19 to TRBJ1-3; no clear D. The germline gives CDR1 LNHDA, CDR2 SQIVND (reference sequence). V lost 5 bases and J lost 0, with 8 bases in between. There are 14 residues in the CDR3. CDR3 DNA sequence: TGTGCCAGTAGTGTCAGAGGCTCTGGAAACACCATATATTTT. This codes for CASSVRGSGNTIYF.

This rearrangement joins TRBV7-8 to TRBJ2-5; unclear D gene. From germline, CDR1 is SGHVS and CDR2 FQNEAQ. The CDR3 is 15 residues long. Trimming stripped 0 bases from V and 5 bases from J, with 13 bases between. The DNA of the CDR3 is TGTGCCAGCAGCTTAGCAAGGCAACCTAGGGAGACCCAGTACTTC. This encodes CASSLARQPRETQYF.